This T cell receptor beta chain was profiled in a study of human T cells and chemical hapten exposure. Each CDR3 protein is one row after TCRdb ran MiXCR on the RACE reads. The data show 270,000 or so distinct CDR3 sequences, approximately 8% seen once. This clonotype was detected only a few times. Noted time point: pre-sensitization, week 0. Noted treatment: therapeutic diphenylcyclopropenone sensitization with weekly scalp DPC. Specimen: whole blood, collected in connection with sensitization to the hapten diphenylcyclopropenone (DPC). The sequence was collected from a man younger than 35 with alopecia areata. Some clones in this sample may be carry-over from other donors' samples.

In DNA form, the CDR3 reads TGTGCCAGCAGTTTAAGGGACCCCTACGAGCAGTACTTC. Encoded protein: CASSLRDPYEQYF. The rearrangement uses TRBV12-3 or TRBV12-4 and TRBJ2-7; D is perhaps TRBD1 or TRBD2 (5 bases each). This CDR3 comprises 13 residues. V was pared by 2 bases and J by 2 bases, with 7 bases between.